This entry lists 25 T cell receptor beta chains sequenced from one sample in a study of cytotoxic CD8 clonotypes in ibrutinib-treated CLL. Assay: immunoSEQ multiplex PCR; the TCRdb copy retains only in-frame clones and omits some. This table has 150,000 to 200,000 clones, about four fifths appearing once. This specimen was PBMCs, taken after 12 months of ibrutinib treatment. Receptor source: a human donor with chronic lymphocytic leukemia.

Here the CDR3 reads CASSPGTSGKETQYF. The CDR3 DNA is TGTGCCAGCAGTCCCGGGACTAGCGGCAAAGAGACCCAGTACTTC. This chain joins TRBV27 and TRBJ2-5; 11 nucleotides match TRBD2. CDR1 and CDR2 (germline): MNHEY, SMNVEV (reference sequence). The CDR3 length is 15 residues. V lost 5 bases, J lost 3 bases, and 5 bases stayed unmatched.

The gene calls are TRBV5-1 and TRBJ2-4; no clear D gene. V lost 5 bases, J lost 3 bases, and 12 bases lay in between. The CDR3 contains 14 residues. Germline V gene lookup returns CDR1 SGHRS and CDR2 YFSETQ. CDR3 coding DNA: TGCGCCAGCAGTCTCAAGAACAACAAAAACATTCAGTACTTC. This codes for CASSLKNNKNIQYF.

A few counts support this clone. The chain combines TRBV10-1 with TRBJ2-1; tentative D call: TRBD2 (5 bases). The V end lost 8 bases, the J end lost 6 bases, and 14 bases lay between the germline ends. The CDR3 is made up of 13 amino acids. Germline V lookup: CDR1 WNHNN, CDR2 SYGVQD (reference sequence). CDR3 loop: CASWRSCTNEQFF. The CDR3 coding sequence is TGCGCCAGCTGGAGGTCTTGCACCAATGAGCAGTTCTTC.

The chain joins TRBV5-8 to TRBJ1-4, with 7 bases aligning to TRBD1. V lost 4 bases, J lost 6 bases, and 9 bases stayed unmatched. Germline lookup yields CDR1 SGHTS and CDR2 YDEGEE. This CDR3 spans 15 amino acids. DNA for the CDR3: TGTGCCAGCAGCCCCGGGAGGGGGCAGTATGAAAAACTGTTTTTT. It yields the protein CASSPGRGQYEKLFF.

The chain has TRBV29-1 and TRBJ2-6; D not certain. Trimming took 4 bases from V and 0 from J, leaving 10 bases between them. The CDR3 runs to 15 residues. From germline, CDR1 is SQVTM and CDR2 ANQGSEA. CDR3 sequence: CSVGPFSSGANVLTF. The CDR3 coding sequence is TGCAGCGTTGGACCGTTCTCCTCTGGGGCCAACGTCCTGACTTTC.

The chain joins TRBV7-2 to TRBJ1-4; TRBD1 matches 9 bases. The CDR3 loop spans 14 amino acids. V trimming: 3 bases; J trimming: 13 bases; junction bases outside the gene matches: 9. The germline V gene encodes CDR1 SGHTA and CDR2 FQGNSA. In DNA, the CDR3 is TGTGCCAGCAGCTTGGGACAGGGCCGTAGCGGACTGTTTTTT. Its translation is CASSLGQGRSGLFF.

The genes are TRBV4-3 and TRBJ2-2; 7 bases agree with TRBD1. Germline V gives CDR1 LGHNA, CDR2 YSLEER. J lost 5 bases, V lost 3 bases, and 6 bases had no gene match. This CDR3 is built from 15 residues. The CDR3, as DNA: TGCGCCAGCAGCCAGGGGACAGTTAAAACCGGGGAGCTGTTTTTT. Translated, it gives CASSQGTVKTGELFF.

The chain couples TRBV19 to TRBJ2-7; D is perhaps TRBD1 (6 bases). V gave up 3 bases and J gave up 2 bases, with 11 bases separating them. This CDR3 region has 14 residues. CDR1 and CDR2 (germline): LNHDA, SQIVND (reference sequence). The CDR3 coding sequence is TGTGCCAGTAGTATTGGGACACTAACCTACGAGCAGTACTTC. Its protein product is CASSIGTLTYEQYF.

V and J are TRBV10-2 and TRBJ2-7, with 9 nucleotides matching TRBD1. Germline loops: CDR1 WSHSY, CDR2 SAAADI. The CDR3 length is 16 residues. After removal of 6 bases from V and 4 bases from J, the junction contained 13 bases not matched to a gene. The CDR3 coding sequence is TGCGCCAGCAGCAAAGCTTCCCCGGGACAGGGTTACGAGCAGTACTTC. This encodes CASSKASPGQGYEQYF.

The chain uses TRBV19 and TRBJ2-7; 10 nucleotides align to TRBD1. CDR1 is LNHDA and CDR2 is SQIVND in the germline V gene (reference sequence). The CDR3 has 12 amino acids. With 4 bases clipped from V and 13 bases from J, the junction kept 7 bases outside the gene matches. The CDR3 spells CASSTRQGASYF. Written as DNA, the CDR3 is TGTGCCAGTAGTACGCGACAGGGGGCGAGTTACTTC.

This clone was seen only once. This sequence joins TRBV6-5 and TRBJ2-7; TRBD1 aligns across 7 bases. CDR1 MNHEY and CDR2 SVGAGI come from the germline V gene. The V segment lost 6 bases and the J segment 0 bases; nucleotides outside the gene matches: 5. The CDR3 has 14 amino acids. CDR3 region: CASSNTGVSYEQYF. In DNA form, the CDR3 reads TGTGCCAGCAGCAATACAGGGGTCTCCTACGAGCAGTACTTC.

The sample holds one count of this clone. The CDR3 is CASSEGTGNPHEQYF. CDR3 bases: TGTGCCAGCAGTGAAGGGACAGGGAATCCCCACGAGCAGTACTTC. The genes are TRBV6-1 and TRBJ2-7, with 8 positions matching TRBD1. This CDR3 has 15 amino acids. CDR1 is MNHNS and CDR2 is SASEGT in the germline V gene. J lost 5 bases, V lost 1 base, and 7 bases had no gene match.

The table lists this clone with a few counts. The chain has TRBV18 and TRBJ1-2, with D unclear. CDR3 size: 13 residues. Germline V gives CDR1 KGHSH, CDR2 LQKENI. V was shortened by 6 bases and J by 4 bases, with 12 bases between the two germline ends. In DNA form, the CDR3 reads TGTGCCAGCTCTTCGGACCCTTCCTATGGCTACACCTTC. The encoded protein is CASSSDPSYGYTF.

The chain employs TRBV5-4 and TRBJ1-4, with D maybe TRBD1 (5 bases). Per the germline V gene, CDR1 is SGHNT and CDR2 is YYREEE (reference sequence). The CDR3 extends over 16 amino acids. Trimming pared 2 bases from V and 0 bases from J, leaving 11 bases between. CDR3 protein: CASSFLRGATNEKLFF. The CDR3 nucleotides read TGTGCCAGCAGCTTTCTGAGGGGAGCAACTAATGAAAAACTGTTTTTT.

The gene calls are TRBV6-5 and TRBJ1-2; D unresolved. Germline-derived CDR1 and CDR2 are MNHEY and SVGAGI. The CDR3 totals 15 residues. The germline V and J ends were trimmed by 7 bases and 4 bases, with 19 bases remaining between them. The CDR3 DNA is TGTGCCAGCACCCAAGGGAGATGGGGAGGCTATGGCTACACCTTC. It yields the protein CASTQGRWGGYGYTF.

The chain links TRBV11-3 to TRBJ2-2; 7 bases are shared with TRBD2. From germline, CDR1 is SGHNT and CDR2 YENEEA. The junction had 18 bases not matched to a gene; V was cut back by 5 bases and J by 6 bases. The CDR3 spans 18 residues. CDR3 in DNA: TGTGCCAGCAGCCCCCGGCCTCGGGCGGGAGTTGGGGCCGGGGAGCTGTTTTTT. It yields the protein CASSPRPRAGVGAGELFF.

The rearrangement links TRBV14 to TRBJ1-2; no clear D. Germline V gene lookup returns CDR1 SGHDN and CDR2 FVKESK. Trimming shortened V by 5 bases and J by 3 bases, and 10 bases separated the two germline ends. The CDR3 sequence is 13 residues long. The DNA for the CDR3 is TGTGCCAGCAGCTTTACCTGGGACTATGGCTACACCTTC. It encodes CASSFTWDYGYTF. Based on the CDR3 plus reference TRBV14 and TRBJ1-2, the full variable domain is EAGVTQFPSHSVIEKGQTVTLRCDPISGHDNLYWYRRVMGKEIKFLLHFVKESKQDESGMPNNRFLAERTGGTYSTLKVQPAELEDSGVYFCASSFTWDYGYTFGSGTRLTVV.

The rearrangement joins TRBV5-4 to TRBJ2-5; 8 positions match TRBD2. The V and J ends lost 9 bases and 7 bases, in that order; junction bases with no gene match: 23. The CDR3 loop spans 17 amino acids. Germline loops: CDR1 SGHNT, CDR2 YYREEE (reference sequence). CDR3 DNA sequence: TGTGCCACCAAACCTGACTCAGCCGGTAGCGGGGCGGGGACCCAGTACTTC. It encodes CATKPDSAGSGAGTQYF.

The chain has TRBV5-6 and TRBJ2-1, with 11 positions matching TRBD2. The CDR3 totals 17 residues. With V trimmed by 0 bases and J by 7 bases, 9 bases remained unmatched. The germline CDR1 and CDR2 sequences are SGHDT and YYEEEE. This CDR3 is CASSLGSGGARANEQFF. The CDR3, as DNA: TGTGCCAGCAGCTTGGGTAGCGGGGGGGCGAGAGCGAATGAGCAGTTCTTC.

The chain joins TRBV2 to TRBJ1-2; D gene unclear. The germline V gene encodes CDR1 SNHLY and CDR2 FYNNEI. The CDR3 is made up of 12 amino acids. V lost 7 bases and J lost 8, with 14 bases in between. The CDR3 nucleotides read TGTGCCAGCAACGAAAGGGAATGGGGCTACACCTTC. Translating gives CASNEREWGYTF.

V gene TRBV28 combines with J gene TRBJ1-2, with D possibly matching TRBD1 (6 bases). Germline V gene sequence: CDR1 MDHEN, CDR2 SYDVKM. This CDR3 is 13 amino acids long. The V end lost 6 bases, the J end lost 3 bases, and 11 bases lay between the germline ends. The CDR3 DNA reads TGTGCCAGCAGAGTGGGGGCGGACTATGGCTACACCTTC. Its protein is CASRVGADYGYTF.

This clone was observed a single time. The CDR3 DNA is TGTGCCAGCAGTCTGATCAACGAGCAGTACTTC. This gives the protein CASSLINEQYF. The chain uses TRBV27 and TRBJ2-7; no definite D call. The length of the CDR3 is 11 residues. Trimming removed 5 bases from V and 5 bases from J, with 7 bases in between. Germline lookup yields CDR1 MNHEY and CDR2 SMNVEV (reference sequence).

This CDR3 reads CASSSTAGGKETQYF. Written as DNA, the CDR3 is TGTGCCAGCAGTTCCACAGCGGGAGGGAAAGAGACCCAGTACTTC. The rearrangement joins TRBV27 to TRBJ2-5; 10 bases align to TRBD2. Looked up from germline, CDR1 is MNHEY and CDR2 is SMNVEV (reference sequence). Trimming at V came to 4 bases and at J to 3 bases, leaving 5 bases not matched to a gene. The CDR3 spans 15 residues.

This chain connects TRBV7-9 to TRBJ2-3; TRBD1 matches 9 bases. Unmatched junction bases numbered 8, after V lost 3 bases and J lost 4 bases. In germline, CDR1 is SEHNR, CDR2 FQNEAQ (reference sequence). This CDR3 spans 16 amino acids. The CDR3 is CASSFRGGQGSDTQYF. The CDR3 DNA reads as TGTGCCAGCAGCTTCCGAGGTGGACAGGGGTCAGATACGCAGTATTTT.

This clone was found a few times. The chain carries TRBV28 and TRBJ1-6; D uncertain. The CDR3 has 17 residues. Germline CDR1 is MDHEN and CDR2 is SYDVKM. The ends were cut back, 8 bases at V and 5 bases at J, with 22 bases in the middle. The CDR3 protein is CASRPSLGFWNNSPLHF. As DNA, the CDR3 is TGTGCCAGCCGTCCTTCTTTGGGCTTTTGGAATAATTCACCCCTCCACTTT.